The following is a T cell receptor (beta chain) sequence with its context. What it binds is unknown. The CDR3 contains 12 residues. Germline V CDR1 and CDR2: SNHLY, FYNNEI. V lost 7 bases, J lost 6 bases, and 10 bases lay in between. The data are from a study of cytomegalovirus exposure and HLA in healthy donors. The PCR was carried out with 60 Vbeta primers and 13 Jbeta primers. The repertoire was sequenced with immunoSEQ multiplex PCR; TCRdb's copy has only in-frame clones and lacks some. The data hold 160,000 or so clones, with almost 85% observed a single time. The study's findings and limits: Researchers left out some V segments, among them TRBV6-2 and TRBV6-3, as indistinguishable. Presence/absence analyses assumed roughly uniform sequencing depth across donors, which may not hold. As confirmed in vitro, a few CMV-associated chains were specific for CMV antigens. Sequencing artifact likely explains a cluster of highly shared sequence variants.

The sequence was collected from a woman between 45 and 65 years old in good health and CMV-seronegative. Sequencing was performed on PBMCs. This sequence joins TRBV2 and TRBJ1-5; weak D call: TRBD1 (6 bases). The CDR3 DNA reads TGTGCCAGCACTGGGGGCAGTCAGCCCCAGCATTTT. Translated: CASTGGSQPQHF.